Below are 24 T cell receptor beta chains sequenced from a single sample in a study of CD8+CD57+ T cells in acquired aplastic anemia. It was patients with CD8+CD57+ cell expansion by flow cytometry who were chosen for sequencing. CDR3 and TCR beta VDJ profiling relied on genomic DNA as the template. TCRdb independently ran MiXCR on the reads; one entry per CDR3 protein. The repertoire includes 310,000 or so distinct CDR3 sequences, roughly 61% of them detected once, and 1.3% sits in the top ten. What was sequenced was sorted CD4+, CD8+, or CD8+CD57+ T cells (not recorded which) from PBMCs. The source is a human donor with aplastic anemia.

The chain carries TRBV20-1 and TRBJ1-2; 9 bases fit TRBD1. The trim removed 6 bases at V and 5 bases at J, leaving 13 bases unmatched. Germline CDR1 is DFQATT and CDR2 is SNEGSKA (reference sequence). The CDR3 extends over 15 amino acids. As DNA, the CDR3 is TGCAGTGCGGGGACCTACAGGGGGCGGAATTATGGCTACACCTTC. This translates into CSAGTYRGRNYGYTF.

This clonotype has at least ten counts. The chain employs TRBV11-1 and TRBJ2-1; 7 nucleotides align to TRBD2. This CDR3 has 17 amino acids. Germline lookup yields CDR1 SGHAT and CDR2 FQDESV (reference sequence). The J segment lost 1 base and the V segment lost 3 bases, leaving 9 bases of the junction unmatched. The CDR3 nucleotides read TGTGCCAGCAGCTTTGTGGGAGGGTCGCGTTCCTACAATGAGCAGTTCTTC. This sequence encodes CASSFVGGSRSYNEQFF.

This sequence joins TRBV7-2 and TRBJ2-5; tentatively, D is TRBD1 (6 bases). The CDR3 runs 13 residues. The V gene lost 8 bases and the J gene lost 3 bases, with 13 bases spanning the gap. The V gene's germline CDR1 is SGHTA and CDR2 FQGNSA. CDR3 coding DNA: TGTGCCAGCTCACCAAACAGGGAAGAGACCCAGTACTTC. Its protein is CASSPNREETQYF.

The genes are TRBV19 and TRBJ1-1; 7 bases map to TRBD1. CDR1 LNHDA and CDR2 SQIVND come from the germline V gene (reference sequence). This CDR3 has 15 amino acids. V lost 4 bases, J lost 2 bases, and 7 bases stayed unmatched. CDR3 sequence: CASSTRGQTNTEAFF. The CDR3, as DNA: TGTGCCAGTAGTACACGGGGACAGACTAACACTGAAGCTTTCTTT.

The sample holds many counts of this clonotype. This chain's CDR3 is CSARDLRDRGGYTF. As DNA, the CDR3 is TGCAGTGCTAGAGATTTGAGGGACAGAGGTGGCTACACCTTC. The chain recombines TRBV20-1 with TRBJ1-2; 7 bases line up with TRBD1. The germline V gene has CDR1 DFQATT and CDR2 SNEGSKA (reference sequence). J lost 7 bases, V lost 0 bases, and 8 bases had no gene match. The CDR3 extends over 14 amino acids.

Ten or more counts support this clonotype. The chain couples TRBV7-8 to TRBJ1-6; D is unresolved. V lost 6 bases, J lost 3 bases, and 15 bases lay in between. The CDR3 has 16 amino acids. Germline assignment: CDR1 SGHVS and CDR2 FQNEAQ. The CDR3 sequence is CASSYSGPRYNSPLHF. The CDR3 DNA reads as TGTGCCAGCAGTTATTCTGGTCCTCGCTATAATTCACCCCTCCACTTT.

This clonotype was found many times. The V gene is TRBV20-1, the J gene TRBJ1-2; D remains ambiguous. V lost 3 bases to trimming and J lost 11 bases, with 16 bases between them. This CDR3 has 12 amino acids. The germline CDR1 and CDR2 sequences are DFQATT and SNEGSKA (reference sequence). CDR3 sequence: CSARPFEGRYTF. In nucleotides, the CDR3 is TGCAGTGCTAGGCCCTTCGAGGGAAGGTACACCTTC.

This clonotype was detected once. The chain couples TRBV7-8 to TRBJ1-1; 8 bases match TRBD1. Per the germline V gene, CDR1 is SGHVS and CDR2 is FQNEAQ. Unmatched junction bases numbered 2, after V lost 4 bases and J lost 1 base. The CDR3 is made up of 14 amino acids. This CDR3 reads CASSWDRKNTEAFF. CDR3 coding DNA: TGTGCCAGCAGCTGGGACAGGAAGAACACTGAAGCTTTCTTT.

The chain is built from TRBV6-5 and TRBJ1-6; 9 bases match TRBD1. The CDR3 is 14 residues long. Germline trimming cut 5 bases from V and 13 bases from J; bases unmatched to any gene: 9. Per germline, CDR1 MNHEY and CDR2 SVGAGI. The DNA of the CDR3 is TGTGCCAGCAGTCCGGGACAGGGAGGCTCCCCCCTCCACTTT. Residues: CASSPGQGGSPLHF.

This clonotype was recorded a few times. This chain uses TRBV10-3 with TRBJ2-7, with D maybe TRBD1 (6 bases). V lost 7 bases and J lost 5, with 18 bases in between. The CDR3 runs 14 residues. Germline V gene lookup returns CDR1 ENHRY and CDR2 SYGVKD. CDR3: CAITSNRVVDEQYF. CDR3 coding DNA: TGTGCCATCACTTCGAACAGGGTGGTCGACGAGCAGTACTTC.

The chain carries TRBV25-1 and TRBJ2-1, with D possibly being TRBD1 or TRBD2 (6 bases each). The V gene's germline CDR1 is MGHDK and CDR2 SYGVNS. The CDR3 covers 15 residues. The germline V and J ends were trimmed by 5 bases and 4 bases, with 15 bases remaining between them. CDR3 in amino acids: CASSLGGRGYNEQFF. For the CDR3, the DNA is TGTGCCAGCAGTTTAGGGGGGCGCGGTTACAATGAGCAGTTCTTC.

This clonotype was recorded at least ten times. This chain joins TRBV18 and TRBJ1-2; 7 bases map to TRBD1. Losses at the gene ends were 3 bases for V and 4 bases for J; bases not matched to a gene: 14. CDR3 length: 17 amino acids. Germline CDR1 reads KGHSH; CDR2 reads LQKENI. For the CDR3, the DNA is TGTGCCAGCTCACCCTCGGGACAGACGGGGCCGTTCTATGGCTACACCTTC. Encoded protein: CASSPSGQTGPFYGYTF.

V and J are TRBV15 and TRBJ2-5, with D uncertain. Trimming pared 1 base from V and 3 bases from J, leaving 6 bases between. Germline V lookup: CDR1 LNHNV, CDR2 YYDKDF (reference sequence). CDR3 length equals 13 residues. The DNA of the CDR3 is TGTGCCACCAGCAGAGGAGCCAAAGAGACCCAGTACTTC. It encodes CATSRGAKETQYF.

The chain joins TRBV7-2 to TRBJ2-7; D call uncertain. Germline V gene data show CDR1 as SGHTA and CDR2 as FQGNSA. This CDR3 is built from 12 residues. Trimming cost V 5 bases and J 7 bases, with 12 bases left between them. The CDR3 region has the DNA TGTGCCAGCAGCGAGAACGCGAGGGAGCAGTACTTC. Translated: CASSENAREQYF.

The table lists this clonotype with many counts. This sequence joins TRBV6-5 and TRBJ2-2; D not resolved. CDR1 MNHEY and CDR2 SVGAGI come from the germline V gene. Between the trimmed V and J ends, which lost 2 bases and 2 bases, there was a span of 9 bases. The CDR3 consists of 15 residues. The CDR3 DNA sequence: TGTGCCAGCAGTTACCGGCGGTTTAACACCGGGGAGCTGTTTTTT. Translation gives CASSYRRFNTGELFF.

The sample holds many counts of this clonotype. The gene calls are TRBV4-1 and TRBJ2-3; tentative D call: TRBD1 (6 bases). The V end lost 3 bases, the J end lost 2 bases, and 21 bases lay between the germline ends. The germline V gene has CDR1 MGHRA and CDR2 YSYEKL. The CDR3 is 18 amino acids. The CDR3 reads CASSQDPTGTQYTDTQYF. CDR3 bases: TGCGCCAGCAGCCAGGACCCCACCGGGACACAGTACACAGATACGCAGTATTTT.

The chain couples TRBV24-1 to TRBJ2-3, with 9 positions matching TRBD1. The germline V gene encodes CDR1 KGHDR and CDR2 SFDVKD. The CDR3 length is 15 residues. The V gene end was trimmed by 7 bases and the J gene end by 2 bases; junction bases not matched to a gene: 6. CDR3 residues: CATRLGQGPTDTQYF. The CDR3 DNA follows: TGTGCCACCAGACTCGGACAGGGGCCCACAGATACGCAGTATTTT.

CDR3 residues: CASSEGAGGPTDTQYF. CDR3 DNA: TGTGCCAGCAGTGAAGGGGCGGGAGGGCCCACAGATACGCAGTATTTT. The chain joins TRBV25-1 to TRBJ2-3; 9 nucleotides line up with TRBD2. The CDR3 sequence is 16 residues long. Germline V gene sequence: CDR1 MGHDK, CDR2 SYGVNS. V lost 2 bases and J lost 2; bases outside the gene matches: 5.

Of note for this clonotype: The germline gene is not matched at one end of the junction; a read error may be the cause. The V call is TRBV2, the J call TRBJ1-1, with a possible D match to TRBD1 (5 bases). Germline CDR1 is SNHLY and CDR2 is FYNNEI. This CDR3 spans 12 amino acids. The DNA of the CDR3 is TGTGCCAGCAGGGAAGCAGGGAGGGGAGCTTTCTTT. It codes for CASREAGRGAFF.

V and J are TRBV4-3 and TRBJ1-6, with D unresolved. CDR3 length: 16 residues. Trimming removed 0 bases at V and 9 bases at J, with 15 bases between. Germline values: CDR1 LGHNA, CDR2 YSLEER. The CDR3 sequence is CASSQETPPGPSPLHF. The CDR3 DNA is TGCGCCAGCAGCCAAGAAACCCCGCCGGGCCCTTCACCCCTCCACTTT.

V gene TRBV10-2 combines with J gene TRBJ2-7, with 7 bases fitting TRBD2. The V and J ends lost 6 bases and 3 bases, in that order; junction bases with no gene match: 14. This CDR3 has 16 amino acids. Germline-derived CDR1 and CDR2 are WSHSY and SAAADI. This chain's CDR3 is CASSGVASGRLYEQYF. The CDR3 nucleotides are TGCGCCAGCAGCGGAGTCGCTAGCGGAAGACTCTACGAGCAGTACTTC.

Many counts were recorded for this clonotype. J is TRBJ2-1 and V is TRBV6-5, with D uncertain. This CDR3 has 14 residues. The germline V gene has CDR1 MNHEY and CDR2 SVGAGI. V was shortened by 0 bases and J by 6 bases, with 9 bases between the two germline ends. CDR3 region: CASSYSGRSNEQFF. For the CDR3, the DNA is TGTGCCAGCAGTTACTCGGGAAGGTCCAATGAGCAGTTCTTC.

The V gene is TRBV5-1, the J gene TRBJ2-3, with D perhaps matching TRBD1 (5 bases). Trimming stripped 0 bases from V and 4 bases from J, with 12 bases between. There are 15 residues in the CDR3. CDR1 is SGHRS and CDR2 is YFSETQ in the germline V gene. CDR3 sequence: CASSLGGRQADTQYF. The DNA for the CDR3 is TGCGCCAGCAGCTTGGGGGGCAGGCAGGCAGATACGCAGTATTTT.

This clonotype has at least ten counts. The CDR3 is CASSFNRGPYNEQFF. The DNA of the CDR3 is TGTGCCAGCAGTTTTAATAGGGGGCCCTACAATGAGCAGTTCTTC. The chain uses TRBV12-3 or TRBV12-4 and TRBJ2-1, with 7 bases matching TRBD1. The CDR3 contains 15 residues. Losses at the gene ends were 3 bases for V and 2 bases for J; bases not matched to a gene: 4.